The rows below give T cell receptor beta chains drawn from one sample of a study of identical twins. TCRdb called the 5' RACE reads again in MiXCR, with one record for every CDR3 protein. This table has about 240,000 distinct CDR3 sequences, approximately 10% appearing once. Sequenced input: memory T cells sorted from blood. Receptor source: a man aged 50-59 years in good health. The CDR3 runs from the conserved cysteine through the conserved F or W. The order of the fields is clone size, J gene, D gene, V gene, CDR3 DNA, CDR3 protein. The D gene is left open where the match is weak. Size is omitted from some rows. Given values are once, few, many or a class for expanded clones.

clone size: NA
J gene: TRBJ1-1
D gene: NA
V gene: TRBV6-2/TRBV6-3
CDR3 DNA: TGTGCCAGCAGTTACGACGGAACCGTTCCCAAAGAAAAAGCTTTCTTT
CDR3 protein: CASSYDGTVPKEKAFF

clone size: NA
J gene: TRBJ2-5
D gene: NA
V gene: TRBV5-1
CDR3 DNA: TGCGCCAGCAGGATTACAGGGTCTGGCGAGACCCAGTACTTC
CDR3 protein: CASRITGSGETQYF

clone size: NA
J gene: TRBJ2-7
D gene: NA
V gene: TRBV6-2/TRBV6-3
CDR3 DNA: TGTGCCAGCAGTTACCAACAGACCTACGAGCAGTACTTC
CDR3 protein: CASSYQQTYEQYF

clone size: many
J gene: TRBJ2-7
D gene: NA
V gene: TRBV28
CDR3 DNA: TGTGCCAGCACAGGGTCAAACTACGAGCAGTACTTC
CDR3 protein: CASTGSNYEQYF

clone size: many
J gene: TRBJ1-2
D gene: NA
V gene: TRBV20-1
CDR3 DNA: TGCAGTGCTAGTGGTGGGTTTGGAGGCTACACCTTC
CDR3 protein: CSASGGFGGYTF

clone size: NA
J gene: TRBJ2-7
D gene: NA
V gene: TRBV27
CDR3 DNA: TGTGCCAGCAGTTTTTTCAACTCCTACGAGCAGTACTTC
CDR3 protein: CASSFFNSYEQYF

clone size: many
J gene: TRBJ2-2
D gene: NA
V gene: TRBV27
CDR3 DNA: TGTGCCAGCACTATCGGGCTCCCCCTTGGCGGGGAGCTGTTTTTT
CDR3 protein: CASTIGLPLGGELFF

clone size: NA
J gene: TRBJ1-4
D gene: NA
V gene: TRBV28
CDR3 DNA: TGTGCCAGCAGTTTGTCATTCGGGGAGGAAAAACTGTTTTTT
CDR3 protein: CASSLSFGEEKLFF

clone size: NA
J gene: TRBJ2-7
D gene: NA
V gene: TRBV7-2
CDR3 DNA: TGTGCCAGCAGCCTTAATTGGAAGCAGTACTTC
CDR3 protein: CASSLNWKQYF

clone size: many
J gene: TRBJ1-1
D gene: NA
V gene: TRBV27
CDR3 DNA: TGTGCCAGCAGCCATGATCGGTTCCCTTTGAACACTGAAGCTTTCTTT
CDR3 protein: CASSHDRFPLNTEAFF

clone size: once
J gene: TRBJ2-5
D gene: TRBD2
V gene: TRBV6-5
CDR3 DNA: TGTGCCAGCAGTTCCTTTAGCGGGAGTCCTGGGGAGACCCAGTACTTC
CDR3 protein: CASSSFSGSPGETQYF

clone size: many
J gene: TRBJ2-7
D gene: NA
V gene: TRBV20-1
CDR3 DNA: TGCAGTGCTGCCCTAACTTACGAGCAGTACTTC
CDR3 protein: CSAALTYEQYF

clone size: few
J gene: TRBJ2-3
D gene: NA
V gene: TRBV28
CDR3 DNA: TGTGCCAGCACCCCGTTGGGGGGAGGAAGCACAGATACGCAGTATTTT
CDR3 protein: CASTPLGGGSTDTQYF

clone size: many
J gene: TRBJ2-3
D gene: NA
V gene: TRBV5-1
CDR3 DNA: TGCGCCAGCAGCACCGGGGGGCCTAAGATAGATACGCAGTATTTT
CDR3 protein: CASSTGGPKIDTQYF

clone size: few
J gene: TRBJ2-7
D gene: NA
V gene: TRBV5-1
CDR3 DNA: TGCGCCAGCAGCCGGGCGGGACGGGGTTTTAGCTCCTACGAGCAGTACTTC
CDR3 protein: CASSRAGRGFSSYEQYF

clone size: many
J gene: TRBJ2-7
D gene: TRBD1
V gene: TRBV4-2
CDR3 DNA: TGTGCCAGCAGCATGGACAGGGATAGGGACGAGCAGTACTTC
CDR3 protein: CASSMDRDRDEQYF

clone size: NA
J gene: TRBJ1-5
D gene: NA
V gene: TRBV28
CDR3 DNA: TGTGCCAGCATGCCGGGGAACGTAATCCGACCCCAGCATTTT
CDR3 protein: CASMPGNVIRPQHF

clone size: NA
J gene: TRBJ2-1
D gene: NA
V gene: TRBV20-1
CDR3 DNA: TGCAGTGCTTCCCCAATTCCGAGGAACAATGAGCAGTTCTTC
CDR3 protein: CSASPIPRNNEQFF

clone size: few
J gene: TRBJ2-5
D gene: TRBD1
V gene: TRBV20-1
CDR3 DNA: TGCAGTGCTAGAGAGCCCGGACAGGGTAGGGAGACCCAGTACTTC
CDR3 protein: CSAREPGQGRETQYF

clone size: many
J gene: TRBJ2-1
D gene: TRBD2
V gene: TRBV13
CDR3 DNA: TGTGCCAGCAGCCCCGAAACCTTAGCGGGAGGGGCCTACAATGAGCAGTTCTTC
CDR3 protein: CASSPETLAGGAYNEQFF

clone size: many
J gene: TRBJ2-1
D gene: TRBD2
V gene: TRBV29-1
CDR3 DNA: TGCAGCGTCTTTGACTACGGGACTATAAATGAGCAGTTCTTC
CDR3 protein: CSVFDYGTINEQFF

clone size: NA
J gene: TRBJ2-7
D gene: NA
V gene: TRBV6-1
CDR3 DNA: TGTGCCAGCAGCCCAGGGGTGGCCTCCTACGAGCAGTACTTC
CDR3 protein: CASSPGVASYEQYF

clone size: NA
J gene: TRBJ1-2
D gene: TRBD1
V gene: TRBV28
CDR3 DNA: TGTGCCAGCACCCTAGGGACAGGCGATGGCTACACCTTC
CDR3 protein: CASTLGTGDGYTF

clone size: NA
J gene: TRBJ2-4
D gene: NA
V gene: TRBV5-1
CDR3 DNA: TGCGCCAGCAGTCCCGCAGCCAAAAACATTCAGTACTTC
CDR3 protein: CASSPAAKNIQYF

clone size: NA
J gene: TRBJ1-3
D gene: NA
V gene: TRBV11-2
CDR3 DNA: TGTGCCAGCAGCCAAATGGGGGGAACTGGAAACACCATATATTTT
CDR3 protein: CASSQMGGTGNTIYF

clone size: many
J gene: TRBJ2-5
D gene: NA
V gene: TRBV7-2
CDR3 DNA: TGTGCCAGCAGACCCCCTAGTTCCGAGACCCAGTACTTC
CDR3 protein: CASRPPSSETQYF

clone size: NA
J gene: TRBJ2-2
D gene: TRBD1
V gene: TRBV20-1
CDR3 DNA: TGCAGTGCGACCGACAGGGGGCTGACCGGGGAGCTGTTTTTT
CDR3 protein: CSATDRGLTGELFF

clone size: many
J gene: TRBJ2-5
D gene: TRBD2
V gene: TRBV12-3/TRBV12-4
CDR3 DNA: TGTGCCAGCAGCCCATCAATTGGGGGGGGAGGAGAGACCCAGTACTTC
CDR3 protein: CASSPSIGGGGETQYF

clone size: few
J gene: TRBJ2-1
D gene: NA
V gene: TRBV6-5
CDR3 DNA: TGTGCCAGCAGTTACACAATAGACAAGGCCGAACAGTTCTTC
CDR3 protein: CASSYTIDKAEQFF

clone size: many
J gene: TRBJ2-1
D gene: TRBD2
V gene: TRBV12-3/TRBV12-4
CDR3 DNA: TGTGCCAGCAGTTTTAGCGGGGGGGGATACAATGAGCAGTTCTTC
CDR3 protein: CASSFSGGGYNEQFF

clone size: many
J gene: TRBJ2-2
D gene: TRBD2
V gene: TRBV29-1
CDR3 DNA: TGCAGCGCTGACGGGACTACGAACACCGGGGAGCTGTTTTTT
CDR3 protein: CSADGTTNTGELFF

clone size: NA
J gene: TRBJ1-2
D gene: NA
V gene: TRBV7-9
CDR3 DNA: TGTGCCAGCAGCTTATTCTCTCTAGCCTATGGCTACACCTTC
CDR3 protein: CASSLFSLAYGYTF